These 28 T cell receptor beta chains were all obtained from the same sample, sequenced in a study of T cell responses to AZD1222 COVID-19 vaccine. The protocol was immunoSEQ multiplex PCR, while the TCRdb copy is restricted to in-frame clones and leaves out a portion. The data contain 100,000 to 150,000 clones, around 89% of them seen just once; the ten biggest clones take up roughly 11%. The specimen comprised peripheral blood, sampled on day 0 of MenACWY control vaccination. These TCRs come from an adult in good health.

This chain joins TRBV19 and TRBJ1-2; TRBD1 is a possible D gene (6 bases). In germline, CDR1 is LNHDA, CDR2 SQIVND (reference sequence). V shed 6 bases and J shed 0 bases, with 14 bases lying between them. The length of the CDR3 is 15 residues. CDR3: CASSTGTRANYGYTF. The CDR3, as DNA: TGTGCCAGTAGCACCGGGACAAGAGCTAACTATGGCTACACCTTC.

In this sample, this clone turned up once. CDR3 protein: CASSLRGIGTEAFF. DNA of the CDR3: TGTGCCAGCAGCTTAAGGGGTATTGGGACTGAAGCTTTCTTT. The chain uses TRBV11-3 and TRBJ1-1; tentative D call: TRBD1 (5 bases). This CDR3 is built from 14 residues. With 2 bases removed from V and 5 bases from J, the gap between germline ends came to 12 bases. In germline, CDR1 is SGHNT, CDR2 YENEEA. Variable domain in full (rest from reference TRBV11-3 and TRBJ1-1): EAGVVQSPRYKIIEKKQPVAFWCNPISGHNTLYWYLQNLGQGPELLIRYENEEAVDDSQLPKDRFSAERLKGVDSTLKIQPAELGDSAVYLCASSLRGIGTEAFFGQGTRLTVV.

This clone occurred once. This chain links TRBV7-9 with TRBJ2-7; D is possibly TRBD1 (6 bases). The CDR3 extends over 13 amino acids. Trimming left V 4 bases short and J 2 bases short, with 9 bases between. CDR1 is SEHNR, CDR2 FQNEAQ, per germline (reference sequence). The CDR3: CASSSRGTYEQYF. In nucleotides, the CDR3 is TGTGCCAGCAGCTCCAGGGGAACCTACGAGCAGTACTTC. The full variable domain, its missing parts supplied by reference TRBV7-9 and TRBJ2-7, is DTGVSQNPRHKITKRGQNVTFRCDPISEHNRLYWYRQTLGQGPEFLTYFQNEAQLEKSRLLSDRFSAERPKGSFSTLEIQRTEQGDSAMYLCASSSRGTYEQYFGPGTRLTVT.

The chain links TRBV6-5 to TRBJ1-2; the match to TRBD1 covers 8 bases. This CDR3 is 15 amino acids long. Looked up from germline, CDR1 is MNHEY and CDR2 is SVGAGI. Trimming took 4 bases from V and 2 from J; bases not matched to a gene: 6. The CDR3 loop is CASSLDRVGNYGYTF. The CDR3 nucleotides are TGTGCCAGCAGTTTGGACAGGGTAGGGAACTATGGCTACACCTTC.

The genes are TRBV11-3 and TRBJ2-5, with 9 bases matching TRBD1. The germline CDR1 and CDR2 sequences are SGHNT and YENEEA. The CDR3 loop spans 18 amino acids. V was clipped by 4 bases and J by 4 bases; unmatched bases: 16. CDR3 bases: TGTGCCAGCAGCTCTGCCTATGGACAGGGGCGCATAGTAGAGACCCAGTACTTC. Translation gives CASSSAYGQGRIVETQYF.

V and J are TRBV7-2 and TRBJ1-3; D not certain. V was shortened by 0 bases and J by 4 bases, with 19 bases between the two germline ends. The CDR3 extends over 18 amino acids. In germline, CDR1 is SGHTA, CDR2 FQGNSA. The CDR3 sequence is CASSLARPSGFSGNTIYF. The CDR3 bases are TGTGCCAGCAGCTTAGCCCGACCTTCCGGGTTCTCGGGAAACACCATATATTTT.

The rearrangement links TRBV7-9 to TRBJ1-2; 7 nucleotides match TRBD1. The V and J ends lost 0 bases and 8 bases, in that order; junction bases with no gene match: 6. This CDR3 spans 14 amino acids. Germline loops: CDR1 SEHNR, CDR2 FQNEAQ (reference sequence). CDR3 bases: TGTGCCAGCAGCTTAGCTGACAGGGTGGACGGCTACACCTTC. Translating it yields CASSLADRVDGYTF. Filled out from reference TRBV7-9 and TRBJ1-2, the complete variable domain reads DTGVSQNPRHKITKRGQNVTFRCDPISEHNRLYWYRQTLGQGPEFLTYFQNEAQLEKSRLLSDRFSAERPKGSFSTLEIQRTEQGDSAMYLCASSLADRVDGYTFGSGTRLTVV.

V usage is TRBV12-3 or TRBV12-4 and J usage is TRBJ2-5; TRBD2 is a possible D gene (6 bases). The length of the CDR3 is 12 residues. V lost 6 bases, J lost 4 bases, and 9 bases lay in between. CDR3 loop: CASSQRVETQYF. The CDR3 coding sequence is TGTGCCAGCAGCCAGCGGGTAGAGACCCAGTACTTC.

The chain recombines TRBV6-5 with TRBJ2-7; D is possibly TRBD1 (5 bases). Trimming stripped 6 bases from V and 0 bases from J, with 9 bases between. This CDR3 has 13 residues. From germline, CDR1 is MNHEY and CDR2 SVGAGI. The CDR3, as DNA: TGTGCCAGCAGACTTGGGGCCTCCTACGAGCAGTACTTC. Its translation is CASRLGASYEQYF.

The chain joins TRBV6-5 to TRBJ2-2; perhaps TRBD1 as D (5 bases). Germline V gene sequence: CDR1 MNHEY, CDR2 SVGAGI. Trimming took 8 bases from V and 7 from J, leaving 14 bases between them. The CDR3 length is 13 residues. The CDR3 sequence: CASHTWGNGELFF. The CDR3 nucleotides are TGTGCCAGCCATACATGGGGCAACGGGGAGCTGTTTTTT.

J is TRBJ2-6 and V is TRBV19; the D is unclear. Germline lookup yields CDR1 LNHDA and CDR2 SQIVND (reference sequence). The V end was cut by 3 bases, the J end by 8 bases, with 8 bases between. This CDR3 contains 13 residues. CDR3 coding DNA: TGTGCCAGTAGTATCGTAGGATCCAACGTCCTGACTTTC. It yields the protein CASSIVGSNVLTF. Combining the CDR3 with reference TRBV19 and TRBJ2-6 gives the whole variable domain DGGITQSPKYLFRKEGQNVTLSCEQNLNHDAMYWYRQDPGQGLRLIYYSQIVNDFQKGDIAEGYSVSREKKESFPLTVTSAQKNPTAFYLCASSIVGSNVLTFGAGSRLTVL.

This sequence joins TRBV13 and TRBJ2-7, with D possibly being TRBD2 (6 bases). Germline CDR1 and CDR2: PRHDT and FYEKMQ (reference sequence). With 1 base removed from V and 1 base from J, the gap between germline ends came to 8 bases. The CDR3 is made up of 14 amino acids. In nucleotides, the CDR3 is TGTGCCAGCAGCTTAGAGACTAGTTCCTACGAGCAGTACTTC. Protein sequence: CASSLETSSYEQYF.

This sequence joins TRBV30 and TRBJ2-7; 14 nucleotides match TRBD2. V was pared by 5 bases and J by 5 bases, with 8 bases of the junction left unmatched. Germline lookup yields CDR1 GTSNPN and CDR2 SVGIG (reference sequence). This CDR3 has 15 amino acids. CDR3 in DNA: TGTGCCTGGGGACGTTTGGGACTAGCGGGAGACGAGCAGTACTTC. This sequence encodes CAWGRLGLAGDEQYF.

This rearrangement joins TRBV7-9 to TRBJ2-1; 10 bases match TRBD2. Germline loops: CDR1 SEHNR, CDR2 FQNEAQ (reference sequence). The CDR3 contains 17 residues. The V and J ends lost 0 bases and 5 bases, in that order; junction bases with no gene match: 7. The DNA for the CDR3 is TGTGCCAGCAGCTTAGCGCTGACTAGCGGGCAGGACAATGAGCAGTTCTTC. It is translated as CASSLALTSGQDNEQFF.

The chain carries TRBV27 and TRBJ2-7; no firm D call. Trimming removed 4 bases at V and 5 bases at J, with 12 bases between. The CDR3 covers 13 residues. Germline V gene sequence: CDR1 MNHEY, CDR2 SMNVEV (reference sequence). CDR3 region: CASSSPLTHEQYF. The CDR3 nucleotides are TGTGCCAGCAGTTCCCCGTTAACCCACGAGCAGTACTTC.

In DNA, the CDR3 is TGTGCCAGCAGTTACGCGGGGGTAGGGGGCTATGGCTACACCTTC. Translation: CASSYAGVGGYGYTF. The chain links TRBV6-5 to TRBJ1-2; a possible D gene is TRBD1 (6 bases). CDR1 and CDR2 (germline): MNHEY, SVGAGI. The V gene lost 2 bases and the J gene lost 4 bases, with 14 bases spanning the gap. This CDR3 is 15 amino acids long.

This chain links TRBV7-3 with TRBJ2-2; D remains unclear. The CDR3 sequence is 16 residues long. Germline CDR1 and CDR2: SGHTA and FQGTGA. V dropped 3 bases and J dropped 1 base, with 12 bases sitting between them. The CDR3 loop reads CASSFERQENTGELFF. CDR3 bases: TGTGCCAGCAGCTTCGAACGACAAGAGAACACCGGGGAGCTGTTTTTT.

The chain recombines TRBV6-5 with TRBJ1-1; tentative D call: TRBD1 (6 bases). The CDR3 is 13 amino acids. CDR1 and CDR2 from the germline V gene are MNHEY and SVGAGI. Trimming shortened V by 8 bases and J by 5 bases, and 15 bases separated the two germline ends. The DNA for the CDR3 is TGTGCCAGCGATGGGAAGGGGGGTACTGAAGCTTTCTTT. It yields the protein CASDGKGGTEAFF.

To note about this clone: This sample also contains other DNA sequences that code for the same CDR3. This CDR3 is CASSLARNEQFF. The CDR3 nucleotides read TGCGCCAGCAGCTTGGCTAGGAATGAGCAGTTCTTC. The rearrangement uses TRBV5-1 and TRBJ2-1; D remains ambiguous. The germline V and J ends were trimmed by 0 bases and 7 bases, with 5 bases remaining between them. In germline, CDR1 is SGHRS, CDR2 YFSETQ. The CDR3 is 12 residues long.

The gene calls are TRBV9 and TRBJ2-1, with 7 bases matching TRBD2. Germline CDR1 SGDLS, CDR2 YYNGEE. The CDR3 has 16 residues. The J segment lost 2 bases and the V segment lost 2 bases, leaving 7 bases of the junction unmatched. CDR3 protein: CASSVPLRGAYNEQFF. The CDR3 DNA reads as TGTGCCAGCAGCGTCCCGCTCCGGGGGGCCTACAATGAGCAGTTCTTC.

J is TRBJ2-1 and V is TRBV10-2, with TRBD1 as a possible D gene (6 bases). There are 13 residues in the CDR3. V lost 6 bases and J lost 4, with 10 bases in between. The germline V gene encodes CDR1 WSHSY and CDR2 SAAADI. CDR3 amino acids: CASRFGQYNEQFF. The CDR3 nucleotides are TGCGCCAGCAGATTTGGACAGTACAATGAGCAGTTCTTC.

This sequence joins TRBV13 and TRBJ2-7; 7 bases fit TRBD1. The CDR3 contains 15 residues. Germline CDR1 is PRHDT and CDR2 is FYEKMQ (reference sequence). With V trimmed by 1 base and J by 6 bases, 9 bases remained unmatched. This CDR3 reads CASSLVRTGTGEQYF. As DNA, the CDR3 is TGTGCCAGCAGCTTAGTTCGGACAGGCACTGGCGAGCAGTACTTC.

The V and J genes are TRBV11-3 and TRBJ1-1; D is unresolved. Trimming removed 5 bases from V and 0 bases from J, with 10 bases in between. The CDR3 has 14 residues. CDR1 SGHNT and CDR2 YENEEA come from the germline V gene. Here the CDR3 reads CASSPGRLNTEAFF. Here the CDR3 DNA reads TGTGCCAGCAGCCCCGGACGTCTGAACACTGAAGCTTTCTTT.

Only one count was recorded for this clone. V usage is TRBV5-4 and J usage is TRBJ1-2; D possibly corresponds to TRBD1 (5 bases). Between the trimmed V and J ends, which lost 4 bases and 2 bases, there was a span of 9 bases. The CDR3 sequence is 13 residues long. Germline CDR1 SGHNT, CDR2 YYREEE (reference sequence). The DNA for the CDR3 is TGTGCCAGCAGCCCGGACAAGAACTATGGCTACACCTTC. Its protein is CASSPDKNYGYTF.

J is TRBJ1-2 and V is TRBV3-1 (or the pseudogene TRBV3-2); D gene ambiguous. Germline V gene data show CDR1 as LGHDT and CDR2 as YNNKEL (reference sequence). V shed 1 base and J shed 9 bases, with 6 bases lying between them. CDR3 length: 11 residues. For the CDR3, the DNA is TGTGCCAGCAGCCAAGGGCAGAGCTACACCTTC. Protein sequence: CASSQGQSYTF.

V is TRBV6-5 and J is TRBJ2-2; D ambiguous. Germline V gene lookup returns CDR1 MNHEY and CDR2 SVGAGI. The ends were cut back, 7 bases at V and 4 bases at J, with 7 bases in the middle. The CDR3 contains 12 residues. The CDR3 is CASTLGTGELFF. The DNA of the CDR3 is TGTGCCAGCACCTTGGGCACCGGGGAGCTGTTTTTT.

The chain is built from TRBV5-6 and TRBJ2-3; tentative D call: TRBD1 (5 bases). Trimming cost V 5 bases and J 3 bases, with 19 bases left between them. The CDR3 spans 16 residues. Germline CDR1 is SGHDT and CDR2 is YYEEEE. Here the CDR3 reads CASSTPGRDRTDTQYF. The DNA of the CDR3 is TGTGCCAGCAGTACCCCAGGCAGGGATCGAACAGATACGCAGTATTTT.

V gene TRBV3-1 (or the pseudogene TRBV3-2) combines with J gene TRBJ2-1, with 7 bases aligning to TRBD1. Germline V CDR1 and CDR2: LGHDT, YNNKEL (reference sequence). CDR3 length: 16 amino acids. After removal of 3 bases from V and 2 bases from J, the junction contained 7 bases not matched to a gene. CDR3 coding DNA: TGTGCCAGCAGCCAGCGGTCAGGGGGACCCTACAATGAGCAGTTCTTC. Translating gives CASSQRSGGPYNEQFF.